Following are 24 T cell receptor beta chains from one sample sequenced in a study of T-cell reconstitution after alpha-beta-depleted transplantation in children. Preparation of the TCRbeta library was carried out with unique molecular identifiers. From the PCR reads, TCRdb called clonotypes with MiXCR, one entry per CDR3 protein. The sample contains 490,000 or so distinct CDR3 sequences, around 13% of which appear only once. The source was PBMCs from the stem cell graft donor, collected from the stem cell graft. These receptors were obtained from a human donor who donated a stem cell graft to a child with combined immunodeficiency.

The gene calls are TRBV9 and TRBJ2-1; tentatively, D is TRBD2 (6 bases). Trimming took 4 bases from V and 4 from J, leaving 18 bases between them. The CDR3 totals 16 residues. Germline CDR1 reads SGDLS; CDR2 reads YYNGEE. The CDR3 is CASSTLGGSGYNEQFF. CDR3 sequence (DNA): TGTGCCAGCAGCACCTTGGGTGGTAGCGGTTACAATGAGCAGTTCTTC.

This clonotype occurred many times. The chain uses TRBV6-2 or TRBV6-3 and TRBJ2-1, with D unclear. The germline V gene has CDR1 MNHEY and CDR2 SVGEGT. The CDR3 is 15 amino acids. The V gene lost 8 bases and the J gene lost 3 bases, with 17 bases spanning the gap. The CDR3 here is CASRIGRILYNEQFF. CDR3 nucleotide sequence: TGTGCCAGCCGAATTGGACGGATCCTCTACAATGAGCAGTTCTTC.

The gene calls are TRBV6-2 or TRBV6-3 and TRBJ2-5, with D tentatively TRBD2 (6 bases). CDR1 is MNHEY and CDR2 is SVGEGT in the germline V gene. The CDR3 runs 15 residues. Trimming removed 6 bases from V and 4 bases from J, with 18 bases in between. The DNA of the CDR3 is TGTGCCAGCAGCAAGTCGACCTTGGGGGGAGAGACCCAGTACTTC. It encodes CASSKSTLGGETQYF.

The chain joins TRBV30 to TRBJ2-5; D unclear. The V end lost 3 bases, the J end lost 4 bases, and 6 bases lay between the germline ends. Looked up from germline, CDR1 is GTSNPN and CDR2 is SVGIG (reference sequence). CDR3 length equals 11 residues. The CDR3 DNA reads TGTGCCTGGAGCACGGGAGAGACCCAGTACTTC. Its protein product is CAWSTGETQYF.

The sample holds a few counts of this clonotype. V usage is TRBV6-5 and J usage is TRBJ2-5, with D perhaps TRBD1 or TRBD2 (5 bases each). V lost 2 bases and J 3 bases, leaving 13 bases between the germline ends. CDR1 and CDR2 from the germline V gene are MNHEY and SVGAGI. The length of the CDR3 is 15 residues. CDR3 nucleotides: TGTGCCAGCAGTTACGCCTCAGGGCGGGAAGAGACCCAGTACTTC. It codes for CASSYASGREETQYF.

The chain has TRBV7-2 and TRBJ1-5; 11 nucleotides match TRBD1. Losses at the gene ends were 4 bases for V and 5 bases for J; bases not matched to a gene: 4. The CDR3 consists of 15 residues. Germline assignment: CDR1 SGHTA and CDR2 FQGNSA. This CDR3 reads CASSYRTGGDQPQHF. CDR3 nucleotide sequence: TGTGCCAGCAGCTATAGGACAGGGGGCGATCAGCCCCAGCATTTT.

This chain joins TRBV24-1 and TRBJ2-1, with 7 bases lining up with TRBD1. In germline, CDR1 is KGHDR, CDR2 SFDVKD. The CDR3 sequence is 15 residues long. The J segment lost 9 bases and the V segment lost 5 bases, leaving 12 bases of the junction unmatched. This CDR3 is CATSASSHYRGEQFF. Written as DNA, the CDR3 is TGTGCCACCAGTGCCTCTTCCCACTACAGGGGTGAGCAGTTCTTC.

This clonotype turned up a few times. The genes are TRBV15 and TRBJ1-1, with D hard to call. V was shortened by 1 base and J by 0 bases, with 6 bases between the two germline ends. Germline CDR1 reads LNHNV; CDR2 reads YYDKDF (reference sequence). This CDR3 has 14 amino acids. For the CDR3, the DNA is TGTGCCACCAGCAGAGGACGGTTGAACACTGAAGCTTTCTTT. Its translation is CATSRGRLNTEAFF. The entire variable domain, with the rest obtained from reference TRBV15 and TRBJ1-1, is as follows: DAMVIQNPRYQVTQFGKPVTLSCSQTLNHNVMYWYQQKSSQAPKLLFHYYDKDFNNEADTPDNFQSRRPNTSFCFLDIRSPGLGDTAMYLCATSRGRLNTEAFFGQGTRLTVV.

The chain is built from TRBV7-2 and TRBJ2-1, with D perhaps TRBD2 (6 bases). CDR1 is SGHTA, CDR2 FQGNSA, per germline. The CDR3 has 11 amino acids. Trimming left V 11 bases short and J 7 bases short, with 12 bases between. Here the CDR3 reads CAGGLPNEQFF. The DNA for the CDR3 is TGTGCCGGGGGACTCCCAAATGAGCAGTTCTTC.

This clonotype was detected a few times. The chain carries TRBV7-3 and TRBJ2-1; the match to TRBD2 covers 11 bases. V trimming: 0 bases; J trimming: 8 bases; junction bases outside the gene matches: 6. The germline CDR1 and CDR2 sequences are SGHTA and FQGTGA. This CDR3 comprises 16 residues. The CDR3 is CASSLTRTSGLDEQFF. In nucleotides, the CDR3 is TGTGCCAGCAGCTTAACGAGGACTAGCGGGTTGGATGAGCAGTTCTTC.

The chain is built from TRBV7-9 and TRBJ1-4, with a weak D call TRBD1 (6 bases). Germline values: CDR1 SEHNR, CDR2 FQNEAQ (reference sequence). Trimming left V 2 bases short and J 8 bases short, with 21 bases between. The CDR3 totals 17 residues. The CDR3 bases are TGTGCCAGCAGCTTAAGGGGGGCAGCCTTCGATAGGGAAAAACTGTTTTTT. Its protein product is CASSLRGAAFDREKLFF.

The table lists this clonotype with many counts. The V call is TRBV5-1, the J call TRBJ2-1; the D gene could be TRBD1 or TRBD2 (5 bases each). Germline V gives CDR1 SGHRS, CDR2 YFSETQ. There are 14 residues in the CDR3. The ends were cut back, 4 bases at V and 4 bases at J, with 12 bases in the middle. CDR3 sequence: CASSTGRSYNEQFF. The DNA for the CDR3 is TGCGCCAGCAGCACGGGACGGTCGTACAATGAGCAGTTCTTC.

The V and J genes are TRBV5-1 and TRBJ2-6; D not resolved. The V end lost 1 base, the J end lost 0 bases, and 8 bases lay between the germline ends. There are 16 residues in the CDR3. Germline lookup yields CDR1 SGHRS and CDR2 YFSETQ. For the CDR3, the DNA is TGCGCCAGCAGCTTGACAGATCCCTCTGGGGCCAACGTCCTGACTTTC. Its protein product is CASSLTDPSGANVLTF.

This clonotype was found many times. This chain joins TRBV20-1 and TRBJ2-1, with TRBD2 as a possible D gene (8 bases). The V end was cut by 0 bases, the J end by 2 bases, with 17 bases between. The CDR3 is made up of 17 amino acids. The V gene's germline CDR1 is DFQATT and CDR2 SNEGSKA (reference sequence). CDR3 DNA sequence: TGCAGTGCTAGAGATCCAGGGGGACTAGGAGCCTACAATGAGCAGTTCTTC. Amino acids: CSARDPGGLGAYNEQFF.

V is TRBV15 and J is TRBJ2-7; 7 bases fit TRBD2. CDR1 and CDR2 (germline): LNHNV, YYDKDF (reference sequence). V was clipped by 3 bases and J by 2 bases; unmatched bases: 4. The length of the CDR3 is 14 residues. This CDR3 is CATSRGGEAYEQYF. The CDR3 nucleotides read TGTGCCACCAGCAGGGGGGGGGAGGCCTACGAGCAGTACTTC.

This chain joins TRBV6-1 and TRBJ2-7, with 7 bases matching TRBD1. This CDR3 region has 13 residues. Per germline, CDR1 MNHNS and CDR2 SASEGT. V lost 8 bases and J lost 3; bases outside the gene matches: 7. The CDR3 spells CASGTGQHYEQYF. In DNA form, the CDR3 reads TGTGCCAGCGGAACGGGACAGCACTACGAGCAGTACTTC.

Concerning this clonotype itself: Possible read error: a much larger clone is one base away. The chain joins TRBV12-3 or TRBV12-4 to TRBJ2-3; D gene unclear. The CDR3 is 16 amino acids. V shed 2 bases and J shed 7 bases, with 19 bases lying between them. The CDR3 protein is CASSLSGSWLTHTQYF. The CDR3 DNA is TGTGCCAGCAGTTTATCGGGCAGCTGGTTAACACATACGCAGTATTTT.

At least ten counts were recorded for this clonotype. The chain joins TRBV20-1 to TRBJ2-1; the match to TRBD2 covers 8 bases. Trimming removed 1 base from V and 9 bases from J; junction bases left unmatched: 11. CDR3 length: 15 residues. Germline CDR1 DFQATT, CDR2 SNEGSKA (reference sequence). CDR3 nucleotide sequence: TGCAGTGCTAGAGTGGGGCGGGAGGTCTTATTTGAGCAGTTCTTC. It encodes CSARVGREVLFEQFF.

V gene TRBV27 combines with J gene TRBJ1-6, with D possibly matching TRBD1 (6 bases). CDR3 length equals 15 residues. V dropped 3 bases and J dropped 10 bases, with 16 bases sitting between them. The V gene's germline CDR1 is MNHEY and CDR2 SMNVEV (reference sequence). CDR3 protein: CASSLVRGAGSPLHF. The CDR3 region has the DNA TGTGCCAGCAGTTTGGTGCGGGGGGCAGGGTCACCCCTCCACTTT.

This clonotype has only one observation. CDR3 nucleotide sequence: TGTGCCAGCAGTTACTCGTTTGGGGTCGGCTACACCTTC. As protein: CASSYSFGVGYTF. The rearrangement joins TRBV6-2 or TRBV6-3 to TRBJ1-2; D unclear. V was clipped by 0 bases and J by 8 bases, with 10 bases between them. Per the germline V gene, CDR1 is MNHEY and CDR2 is SVGEGT. The CDR3 totals 13 residues.

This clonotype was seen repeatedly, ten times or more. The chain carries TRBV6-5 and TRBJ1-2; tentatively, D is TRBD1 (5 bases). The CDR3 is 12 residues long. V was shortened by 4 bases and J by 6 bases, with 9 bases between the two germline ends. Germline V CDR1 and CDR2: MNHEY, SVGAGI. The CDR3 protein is CASSSQGDGYTF. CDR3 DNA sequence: TGTGCCAGCAGTTCCCAGGGTGATGGCTACACCTTC.

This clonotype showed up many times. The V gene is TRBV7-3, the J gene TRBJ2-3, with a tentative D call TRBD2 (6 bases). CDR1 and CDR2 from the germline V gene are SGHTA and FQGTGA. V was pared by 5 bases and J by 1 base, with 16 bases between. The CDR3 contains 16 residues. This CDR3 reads CASSPFGGVGTDTQYF. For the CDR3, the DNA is TGTGCCAGCAGCCCCTTTGGAGGGGTGGGCACAGATACGCAGTATTTT.

DNA for the CDR3: TGTGCCAGCGGACAGGGTATTCAGCCCCAGCATTTT. It codes for CASGQGIQPQHF. V usage is TRBV12-3 or TRBV12-4 and J usage is TRBJ1-5; 8 positions match TRBD1. Trimming took 8 bases from V and 6 from J; bases not matched to a gene: 3. The CDR3 is made up of 12 amino acids.

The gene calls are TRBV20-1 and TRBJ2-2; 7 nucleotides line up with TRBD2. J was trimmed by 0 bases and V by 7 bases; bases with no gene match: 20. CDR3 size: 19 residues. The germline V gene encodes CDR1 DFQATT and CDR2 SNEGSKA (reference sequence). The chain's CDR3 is CSVWARSRLADSNTGELFF. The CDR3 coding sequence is TGCAGTGTTTGGGCCCGAAGTCGACTAGCAGACTCGAACACCGGGGAGCTGTTTTTT.